The TCR beta chain under discussion was sequenced for a study (dated by TCRdb to 2015 to 2017). General notes on the study: The study set out to test whether tumor-infiltrating Tregs in breast cancer get recruited from blood Tregs or are instead converted in situ from other CD4+ T cell subsets.

Broad study findings and their caveats: The greatest overlap of tumor-infiltrating Treg TCR alpha and beta sequences was with tumor naive CD4+ T cells, followed next by blood naive CD4+ T cells. The validation in the larger cohort was limited to a single TCR beta V-J rearrangement instead of whole repertoires. Tumor memory CD4+ T cell TCR gene usage was found to cluster with blood and lymph node memory CD4+ cells and with lymph node naive CD4+ cells.

Cells that were CD4+CD25+CD127-/low were isolated as Tregs. Tregs, naive and memory CD4+ T cells from tumor, blood and ipsilateral draining lymph nodes of roughly 5 breast cancer patients underwent full-length TCR alpha and beta sequencing. Tumor tissue, along with lymph nodes from ipsilateral axillary dissection, was perfused with PBS, minced, and then digested using collagenase I and hyaluronidase. Ficoll density gradient centrifugation was used to isolate mononuclear cells from lymph nodes or from 50 ml of peripheral blood. Sorted cell populations were confirmed by FACS to exceed 90% purity. Full-length TCR variable regions were amplified by 5' RACE PCR using constant-region reverse primers, and then by semi-nested PCR using Nested Universal Primer A. The ReliaPrep RNA Cell Miniprep System was used to extract total RNA, which was then reverse transcribed into 5'RACE-ready cDNA with the SMARTer RACE 5'/3' Kit. Full-length TCR alpha and beta libraries were barcoded with multiplex adaptors and sequenced on an Illumina MiSeq. Per the source publication's procedure: For each of nine subset-tissue groups, sequencing data from the five patients were pooled, and the groups were compared by unsupervised clustering of TCR gene usage. Repertoire similarity was calculated with the Morisita-Horn index, weighting shared sequences by their contribution to each repertoire. Using fastp trimming at Q25 and MiXCR clonotype assembly, TCRdb reanalyzed the public sequencing data and kept in-frame beta chains. Each CDR3 protein appears once, grouped with its most common genes and DNA. None of the V and J calls come from the authors' own analysis; TCRdb made them. For this sample the table gives 40,000 to 55,000 distinct CDR3 sequences, of which 22% were detected only once. About 3.9% of the sample goes to the ten largest clones.

The germline V gene encodes CDR1 LGHDT and CDR2 YNNKEL (reference sequence). The CDR3 runs 12 residues from the cysteine to the phenylalanine. Kept here is only the CDR3 DNA, which spans 36 bases and is read in frame from base 1. The junction carries 13 bases between V and J, which are trimmed by 4 bases and 12 bases respectively. About this clonotype: Its antigen is unknown. No much larger clone is present one base from it, and per-base qualities are unavailable.

This TCR was sampled from a female donor with breast cancer. The chain was built from TRBV3-1 and TRBJ2-1; a weak D assignment points to TRBD1 (6 bases agree). Specimen: Tregs sorted from a lymph node. The DNA reads TGTGCCAGCAGCCCGTGGGGGCAGTGGCAGTTCTTC. Protein translation: CASSPWGQWQFF.